Shown below are 22 T cell receptor beta chains from a single sample sequenced in a study of blood T cell repertoires in COVID-19. The data were produced by immunoSEQ multiplex PCR, yet TCRdb's version contains in-frame clones alone and is incomplete. The profile shows about 400,000 clones, approximately 88% of them singletons. The sequenced sample was peripheral blood. These receptors were obtained from a middle-aged man with acute or convalescent COVID-19.

The V gene is TRBV9, the J gene TRBJ2-2; 10 positions agree with TRBD1. V dropped 5 bases and J dropped 7; count of bases not matched to a gene: 8. The CDR3 loop spans 15 amino acids. The germline gives CDR1 SGDLS, CDR2 YYNGEE. CDR3 sequence reads: CASSSGQGVGGELFF. CDR3 sequence (DNA): TGTGCCAGCAGTTCCGGACAGGGGGTGGGCGGGGAGCTGTTTTTT.

This clone appeared once. CDR3 DNA: TGTGCCAGCAGTTCGGACAGGAACTATGGCTACACCTTC. Its protein is CASSSDRNYGYTF. The gene calls are TRBV2 and TRBJ1-2; 7 positions agree with TRBD1. The germline gives CDR1 SNHLY, CDR2 FYNNEI. The CDR3 loop spans 13 amino acids. The V and J ends lost 5 bases and 2 bases, in that order; junction bases with no gene match: 2. Combining the CDR3 with reference TRBV2 and TRBJ1-2 gives the whole variable domain EPEVTQTPSHQVTQMGQEVILRCVPISNHLYFYWYRQILGQKVEFLVSFYNNEISEKSEIFDDQFSVERPDGSNFTLKIRSTKLEDSAMYFCASSSDRNYGYTFGSGTRLTVV.

In the case of this clone: Relative to the germline gene, one junction end is altered; a read error may explain this. The gene calls are TRBV11-2 and TRBJ2-7; 11 bases fit TRBD2. This CDR3 has 14 amino acids. Germline assignment: CDR1 SGHAT and CDR2 FQNNGV. The CDR3 spells CASSHKTRGLAAHF. The CDR3 nucleotides are TGTGCCAGCAGCCATAAGACACGGGGACTAGCGGCCCACTTC.

CDR3 protein: CASSRGQADKNEQFF. CDR3 DNA: TGTGCCAGCTCACGAGGACAGGCCGACAAAAATGAGCAGTTCTTC. The rearrangement links TRBV18 to TRBJ2-1; 7 bases are shared with TRBD1. The V and J ends lost 4 bases and 7 bases, in that order; junction bases with no gene match: 10. The CDR3 length is 15 residues. CDR1 is KGHSH, CDR2 LQKENI, per germline.

The chain is built from TRBV5-4 and TRBJ2-1; 7 bases are shared with TRBD2. J gave up 7 bases and V 0 bases, and 7 bases lay outside the gene matches. The V gene's germline CDR1 is SGHNT and CDR2 YYREEE (reference sequence). CDR3 length: 15 residues. Here the CDR3 reads CASSLGTSALNEQFF. Here the CDR3 DNA reads TGTGCCAGCAGCTTGGGGACTAGTGCGCTTAATGAGCAGTTCTTC.

This sequence joins TRBV9 and TRBJ2-3, with D perhaps TRBD1 (5 bases). Trimming shortened V by 4 bases and J by 3 bases, and 18 bases separated the two germline ends. The CDR3 runs to 16 residues. In germline, CDR1 is SGDLS, CDR2 YYNGEE. The chain's CDR3 is CASSPPGSFRTDTQYF. The CDR3 DNA reads as TGTGCCAGCAGCCCCCCAGGGTCTTTCAGGACAGATACGCAGTATTTT. Combining the CDR3 with reference TRBV9 and TRBJ2-3 gives the whole variable domain DSGVTQTPKHLITATGQRVTLRCSPRSGDLSVYWYQQSLDQGLQFLIQYYNGEERAKGNILERFSAQQFPDLHSELNLSSLELGDSALYFCASSPPGSFRTDTQYFGPGTRLTVL.

CDR3 residues: CASSTRGGTDTQYF. The CDR3 DNA reads TGTGCCAGCAGCACGCGAGGGGGTACAGATACGCAGTATTTT. This rearrangement joins TRBV5-4 to TRBJ2-3; possibly TRBD1 for D (6 bases). This CDR3 contains 14 residues. From germline, CDR1 is SGHNT and CDR2 YYREEE (reference sequence). Trimming stripped 4 bases from V and 3 bases from J, with 12 bases between.

The J gene is TRBJ2-1, the V gene TRBV5-1; 8 nucleotides match TRBD2. Looked up from germline, CDR1 is SGHRS and CDR2 is YFSETQ. The CDR3 extends over 14 amino acids. V lost 5 bases and J lost 7; bases outside the gene matches: 8. Here the CDR3 DNA reads TGCGCCAGCAGACCGGGGGGGCCGGGGAATGAGCAGTTCTTC. It encodes CASRPGGPGNEQFF.

V and J are TRBV2 and TRBJ1-4, with D hard to call. Trimming left V 7 bases short and J 10 bases short, with 19 bases between. The V gene's germline CDR1 is SNHLY and CDR2 FYNNEI. The CDR3 sequence is 14 residues long. The CDR3 DNA is TGTGCCAGCAATTTAAACATCCAGGTATCAAAACTGTTTTTT. Protein sequence: CASNLNIQVSKLFF.

The rearrangement uses TRBV6-5 and TRBJ1-4; TRBD1 is a possible D gene (5 bases). This CDR3 is built from 15 residues. V was cut by 7 bases and J by 0 bases, with 12 bases left in between. Per the germline V gene, CDR1 is MNHEY and CDR2 is SVGAGI. The CDR3 region has the DNA TGTGCCAGCATGCCACAGGTTGCAACTAATGAAAAACTGTTTTTT. Protein sequence: CASMPQVATNEKLFF.

V gene TRBV6-6 combines with J gene TRBJ2-7, with TRBD2 matching 14 bases. V gave up 5 bases and J gave up 7 bases; unmatched junction bases: 10. The CDR3 runs 16 residues. Germline values: CDR1 MNHNY, CDR2 SVGAGI (reference sequence). CDR3 sequence reads: CASSRLAGGLEREQYF. CDR3 coding DNA: TGTGCCAGCAGTCGACTAGCGGGAGGGCTGGAGAGGGAGCAGTACTTC.

This clone was picked up one time. The rearrangement uses TRBV7-9 and TRBJ2-3, with 11 bases fitting TRBD2. Per germline, CDR1 SEHNR and CDR2 FQNEAQ (reference sequence). This CDR3 region has 16 residues. With V trimmed by 8 bases and J by 1 base, 8 bases remained unmatched. As DNA, the CDR3 is TGTGCCAGCGGTTTTAGCGGGGGGGCGGGCACAGATACGCAGTATTTT. Residues: CASGFSGGAGTDTQYF.

Only one count was recorded for this clone. The chain has TRBV30 and TRBJ1-6; D may be TRBD1 (5 bases). V was shortened by 2 bases and J by 8 bases, with 10 bases between the two germline ends. CDR1 GTSNPN and CDR2 SVGIG come from the germline V gene (reference sequence). The CDR3 has 13 amino acids. CDR3: CAWSRREDSPLHF. The CDR3 nucleotides read TGTGCCTGGAGTCGCAGGGAGGATTCACCCCTCCACTTT.

J is TRBJ2-5 and V is TRBV2; possibly TRBD1 for D (5 bases). CDR1 is SNHLY and CDR2 is FYNNEI in the germline V gene. The ends were cut back, 3 bases at V and 7 bases at J, with 6 bases in the middle. This CDR3 spans 11 amino acids. This chain's CDR3 is CASSDTGTQYF. CDR3 bases: TGTGCCAGCAGTGATACAGGGACCCAGTACTTC.

The rearrangement uses TRBV6-2 or TRBV6-3 and TRBJ1-2; D not certain. This CDR3 is 12 amino acids long. Germline assignment: CDR1 MNHEY and CDR2 SVGEGT. The V gene lost 0 bases and the J gene lost 5 bases, with 4 bases spanning the gap. The CDR3 DNA sequence: TGTGCCAGCAGTTACTCCAGATATGGCTACACCTTC. It yields the protein CASSYSRYGYTF.

The chain combines TRBV27 with TRBJ1-5; a possible D gene is TRBD1 (5 bases). Trimming removed 1 base at V and 2 bases at J, with 6 bases between. The CDR3 covers 14 residues. Germline V gene data show CDR1 as MNHEY and CDR2 as SMNVEV (reference sequence). The CDR3 is CASSLWGGNQPQHF. In DNA, the CDR3 is TGTGCCAGCAGTTTATGGGGGGGCAATCAGCCCCAGCATTTT.

The chain is built from TRBV18 and TRBJ2-7, with 8 bases that match TRBD1. The CDR3 covers 12 residues. Germline V CDR1 and CDR2: KGHSH, LQKENI. The trim removed 5 bases at V and 7 bases at J, leaving 4 bases unmatched. The CDR3 spells CASSSDREEQYF. The CDR3 DNA reads TGTGCCAGCTCATCGGACAGGGAAGAGCAGTACTTC.

In the case of this clone: A read error may account for a junction end that differs from germline. The J gene is TRBJ2-5, the V gene TRBV7-7, with a tentative D call TRBD2 (6 bases). Germline loops: CDR1 SSHAT, CDR2 FNYEAQ (reference sequence). The CDR3 totals 12 residues. CDR3 amino acids: CASSSTGGTQYF. The CDR3 DNA reads TGTGCTAGCAGCTCAACCGGGGGGACCCAGTACTTC.

V and J are TRBV28 and TRBJ1-5; TRBD1 might be the D (6 bases). The ends were cut back, 7 bases at V and 3 bases at J, with 13 bases in the middle. Germline assignment: CDR1 MDHEN and CDR2 SYDVKM. The CDR3 sequence is 14 residues long. CDR3 sequence reads: CASTTGQNNQPQHF. The CDR3 nucleotides read TGTGCCAGCACCACCGGACAGAACAATCAGCCCCAGCATTTT.

V is TRBV5-1 and J is TRBJ1-3; unclear D gene. Between the trimmed V and J ends, which lost 0 bases and 0 bases, there was a span of 7 bases. Looked up from germline, CDR1 is SGHRS and CDR2 is YFSETQ. The CDR3 is made up of 15 amino acids. The CDR3 region has the DNA TGCGCCAGCAGCTTGGTCGGGAACTCTGGAAACACCATATATTTT. This gives the protein CASSLVGNSGNTIYF.

The chain has TRBV30 and TRBJ2-1, with 7 bases that match TRBD2. This CDR3 comprises 13 residues. V gave up 0 bases and J gave up 7 bases; unmatched junction bases: 3. The germline gives CDR1 GTSNPN, CDR2 SVGIG (reference sequence). The CDR3 region has the DNA TGTGCCTGGAGTGTACGCGGGGGAAATGAGCAGTTCTTC. This translates into CAWSVRGGNEQFF.

This chain links TRBV4-2 with TRBJ2-1; possibly TRBD2 for D (6 bases). Germline V gene lookup returns CDR1 LGHNA and CDR2 YNFKEQ. V lost 0 bases and J lost 8, with 17 bases in between. The CDR3 consists of 16 residues. In DNA form, the CDR3 reads TGTGCCAGCAGCCAAGATCCATGGGACTCCCTCGATGAGCAGTTCTTC. Translation gives CASSQDPWDSLDEQFF.